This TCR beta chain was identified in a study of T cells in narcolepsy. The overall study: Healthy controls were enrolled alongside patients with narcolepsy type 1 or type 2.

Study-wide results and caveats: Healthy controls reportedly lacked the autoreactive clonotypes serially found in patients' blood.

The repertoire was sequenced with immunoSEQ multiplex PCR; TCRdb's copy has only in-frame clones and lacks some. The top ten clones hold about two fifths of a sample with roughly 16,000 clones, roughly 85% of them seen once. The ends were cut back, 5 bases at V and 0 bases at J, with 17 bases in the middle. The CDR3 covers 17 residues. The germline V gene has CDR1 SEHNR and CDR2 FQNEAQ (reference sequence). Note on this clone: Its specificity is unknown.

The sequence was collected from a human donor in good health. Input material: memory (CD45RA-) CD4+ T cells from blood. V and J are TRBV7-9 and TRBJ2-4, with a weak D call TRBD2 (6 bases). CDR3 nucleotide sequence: TGTGCCAGCAGCCCCCCATTCCGGGGGAAAGCCAAAAACATTCAGTACTTC. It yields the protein CASSPPFRGKAKNIQYF. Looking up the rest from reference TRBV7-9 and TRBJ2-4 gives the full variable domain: DTGVSQNPRHKITKRGQNVTFRCDPISEHNRLYWYRQTLGQGPEFLTYFQNEAQLEKSRLLSDRFSAERPKGSFSTLEIQRTEQGDSAMYLCASSPPFRGKAKNIQYFGAGTRLSVL.